The present T cell receptor beta chain was sequenced within a study of technical replicates of blood from a few donors. This CDR3 comprises 11 residues. V lost 3 bases and J 8 bases, leaving 10 bases between the germline ends. Germline CDR1 DFQATT, CDR2 SNEGSKA (reference sequence). Data came from immunoSEQ multiplex PCR; TCRdb stores just in-frame clones and leaves some out. The data show 65,000 to 95,000 clones, about 97% seen once. This sequence originates from a human donor in good health. This chain connects TRBV20-1 to TRBJ1-2; D is undetermined. The sample taken for sequencing was T cells isolated from PBMCs. The CDR3 coding sequence is TGCAGTGCTAGCGTGGTGAGAGGCTACACCTTC. This gives the protein CSASVVRGYTF.